A single sample gave rise to the 28 T cell receptor beta chains below, sequenced in a study of T cell responses to AZD1222 COVID-19 vaccine. Clones were read by immunoSEQ multiplex PCR, and TCRdb kept only the in-frame ones, dropping some. In the table there are under 100,000 clones, over 75% of which are singletons. Sample: peripheral blood, taken 28 days after the second AZD1222 dose. All receptors derive from an adult who received the AZD1222 COVID-19 vaccine.

The CDR3 DNA reads TGTGCCAGCAGCACGGCGGGGGGGCTAGCTGAGACCCAGTACTTC. Amino acids: CASSTAGGLAETQYF. The chain combines TRBV9 with TRBJ2-5; 9 bases map to TRBD2. V lost 4 bases, J lost 5 bases, and 9 bases stayed unmatched. This CDR3 spans 15 amino acids. The germline V gene encodes CDR1 SGDLS and CDR2 YYNGEE. The variable domain in full, completed from reference TRBV9 and TRBJ2-5, reads DSGVTQTPKHLITATGQRVTLRCSPRSGDLSVYWYQQSLDQGLQFLIQYYNGEERAKGNILERFSAQQFPDLHSELNLSSLELGDSALYFCASSTAGGLAETQYFGPGTRLLVL.

This chain links TRBV7-8 with TRBJ2-3; 7 bases match TRBD2. This CDR3 is 16 amino acids long. V lost 6 bases to trimming and J lost 0 bases; unmatched junction nucleotides: 9. Germline CDR1 reads SGHVS; CDR2 reads FQNEAQ. The CDR3: CASSKSGAASTDTQYF. The CDR3 DNA is TGTGCCAGCAGTAAGAGCGGGGCAGCTAGCACAGATACGCAGTATTTT.

This chain connects TRBV3-1 (or the pseudogene TRBV3-2) to TRBJ2-4; D might be TRBD2 (5 bases). The germline V gene has CDR1 LGHDT and CDR2 YNNKEL (reference sequence). The V and J ends lost 0 bases and 7 bases respectively, with 13 bases between them. The CDR3 is made up of 15 amino acids. CDR3 in DNA: TGTGCCAGCAGCCAAGAAAGGTTGACTAAGAACATTCAGTACTTC. It is translated as CASSQERLTKNIQYF.

The V call is TRBV28, the J call TRBJ2-7; possible D gene TRBD2, 5 bases. The CDR3 loop spans 13 amino acids. The germline CDR1 and CDR2 sequences are MDHEN and SYDVKM. V dropped 7 bases and J dropped 0 bases, with 10 bases sitting between them. The CDR3 sequence: CASNGGSSYEQYF. As DNA, the CDR3 is TGTGCCAGCAACGGAGGAAGCTCCTACGAGCAGTACTTC.

The chain links TRBV3-1 (or the pseudogene TRBV3-2) to TRBJ1-2; weak D call: TRBD1 (5 bases). Germline CDR1 and CDR2: LGHDT and YNNKEL (reference sequence). The ends were cut back, 1 base at V and 7 bases at J, with 10 bases in the middle. The CDR3 consists of 13 residues. CDR3 nucleotides: TGTGCCAGCAGCCAAGGCCGTGGGGGTGGCTACACCTTC. The encoded protein is CASSQGRGGGYTF.

The V gene is TRBV14, the J gene TRBJ2-4, with 9 nucleotides matching TRBD1. V gave up 4 bases and J gave up 6 bases; unmatched junction bases: 10. CDR1 is SGHDN, CDR2 FVKESK, per germline. The CDR3 has 16 amino acids. The CDR3 sequence: CASSPGVQGAGNIQYF. The CDR3 nucleotides are TGTGCCAGCAGCCCAGGGGTACAGGGGGCTGGAAACATTCAGTACTTC.

The chain combines TRBV4-1 with TRBJ2-3, with 14 bases lining up with TRBD2. This CDR3 contains 18 residues. V lost 4 bases to trimming and J lost 0 bases; unmatched junction nucleotides: 6. Germline V gene sequence: CDR1 MGHRA, CDR2 YSYEKL. The CDR3 loop reads CASSPPGLAGVSTDTQYF. The CDR3 DNA sequence: TGCGCCAGCAGCCCTCCGGGACTAGCGGGAGTTAGCACAGATACGCAGTATTTT.

The chain recombines TRBV11-2 with TRBJ1-1; D not resolved. Germline V gene data show CDR1 as SGHAT and CDR2 as FQNNGV. This CDR3 spans 12 amino acids. V was trimmed by 4 bases and J by 5 bases, leaving 8 bases between them. CDR3: CASSSQRTEAFF. As DNA, the CDR3 is TGTGCCAGCAGCTCTCAGAGGACTGAAGCTTTCTTT.

The chain has TRBV30 and TRBJ1-5; D remains unclear. V was clipped by 2 bases and J by 0 bases, with 11 bases between them. This CDR3 has 15 residues. Germline loops: CDR1 GTSNPN, CDR2 SVGIG (reference sequence). This chain's CDR3 is CAWSPGGNSNQPQHF. The CDR3, as DNA: TGTGCCTGGAGTCCCGGTGGAAATAGCAATCAGCCCCAGCATTTT.

This clone ranks as medium-sized. Different DNA sequences within this sample yield the same CDR3. V gene TRBV14 combines with J gene TRBJ1-1; 7 nucleotides line up with TRBD1. The CDR3 runs to 14 residues. Losses at the gene ends were 6 bases for V and 1 base for J; bases not matched to a gene: 5. Germline V gene data show CDR1 as SGHDN and CDR2 as FVKESK. This chain's CDR3 is CASSPDRENTEAFF. In DNA form, the CDR3 reads TGTGCCAGCAGTCCAGACAGGGAGAACACTGAAGCTTTCTTT.

V is TRBV5-1 and J is TRBJ2-3; 10 bases are shared with TRBD2. Trimming at V came to 1 base and at J to 2 bases, leaving 1 base not matched to a gene. The CDR3 runs to 15 residues. Germline V gives CDR1 SGHRS, CDR2 YFSETQ. The CDR3 DNA reads TGCGCCAGCAGCTTGCTAGCGGGGGACACAGATACGCAGTATTTT. This encodes CASSLLAGDTDTQYF.

The chain couples TRBV28 to TRBJ1-3; 8 nucleotides match TRBD1. The germline V gene encodes CDR1 MDHEN and CDR2 SYDVKM. The CDR3 extends over 12 amino acids. Germline trimming cut 6 bases from V and 11 bases from J; bases unmatched to any gene: 6. In DNA form, the CDR3 reads TGTGCCAGCAGCGAACAGGGGGTAGCCATATATTTT. Its protein product is CASSEQGVAIYF.

The chain couples TRBV4-2 to TRBJ2-1, with 11 bases lining up with TRBD2. CDR3 length equals 17 residues. Trimming removed 2 bases from V and 8 bases from J; junction bases left unmatched: 11. CDR1 is LGHNA and CDR2 is YNFKEQ in the germline V gene. The CDR3 reads CASSQMIAGGAIHEQFF. The CDR3 DNA is TGTGCCAGCAGCCAAATGATAGCGGGGGGGGCCATCCATGAGCAGTTCTTC.

The genes are TRBV5-4 and TRBJ2-7, with D possibly matching TRBD1 (6 bases). Per germline, CDR1 SGHNT and CDR2 YYREEE (reference sequence). The CDR3 spans 15 residues. The V and J ends lost 4 bases and 3 bases respectively, with 17 bases between them. CDR3 region: CASSPPPGQDYEQYF. CDR3 sequence (DNA): TGTGCCAGCAGCCCCCCCCCGGGACAAGACTACGAGCAGTACTTC.

The CDR3, as DNA: TGTGCCAGCAGCCAGGCCGGTCAGGGGATGGAAGCTTTCTTT. Its protein is CASSQAGQGMEAFF. This rearrangement joins TRBV3-1 (or the pseudogene TRBV3-2) to TRBJ1-1, with D perhaps TRBD1 (6 bases). The ends were cut back, 3 bases at V and 8 bases at J, with 16 bases in the middle. The CDR3 covers 14 residues. Looked up from germline, CDR1 is LGHDT and CDR2 is YNNKEL (reference sequence).

The rearrangement joins TRBV27 to TRBJ2-2; the D is unclear. Trimming pared 4 bases from V and 5 bases from J, leaving 20 bases between. Germline V lookup: CDR1 MNHEY, CDR2 SMNVEV (reference sequence). This CDR3 comprises 17 residues. The DNA of the CDR3 is TGTGCCAGCAGTTCCGGCCCCTCATATCTCTTGACCGGGGAGCTGTTTTTT. Encoded protein: CASSSGPSYLLTGELFF.

The chain joins TRBV5-1 to TRBJ1-2, with a possible D match to TRBD1 (5 bases). Trimming removed 4 bases at V and 5 bases at J, with 12 bases between. The germline gives CDR1 SGHRS, CDR2 YFSETQ. The CDR3 spans 13 residues. CDR3 sequence (DNA): TGCGCCAGCAGCCGAGGGGAGAGTTATGGCTACACCTTC. Residues: CASSRGESYGYTF.

This sequence joins TRBV7-3 and TRBJ1-2; D gene ambiguous. The germline gives CDR1 SGHTA, CDR2 FQGTGA. V was clipped by 5 bases and J by 0 bases, with 7 bases between them. The length of the CDR3 is 13 residues. As DNA, the CDR3 is TGTGCCAGCAGCCCAGATCCTAACTATGGCTACACCTTC. Protein product: CASSPDPNYGYTF.

Turning to this clone: Other DNA sequences in the same sample also yield this CDR3. The chain links TRBV7-9 to TRBJ2-5; 10 positions agree with TRBD2. V shed 0 bases, J shed 4 bases, and the junction held 2 bases outside the gene matches. This CDR3 has 15 amino acids. Germline values: CDR1 SEHNR, CDR2 FQNEAQ (reference sequence). CDR3 coding DNA: TGTGCCAGCAGCTTAGCTAGCGGGAGGCTAGAGACCCAGTACTTC. Its protein is CASSLASGRLETQYF.

A single count supports this clone. The CDR3 DNA reads TGTGCCAGTTATGGGGAATTGAACACTGAAGCTTTCTTT. Translating it yields CASYGELNTEAFF. The rearrangement joins TRBV19 to TRBJ1-1; D remains ambiguous. The V gene's germline CDR1 is LNHDA and CDR2 SQIVND (reference sequence). This CDR3 spans 13 amino acids. V was cut by 8 bases and J by 0 bases, with 10 bases left in between.

The chain recombines TRBV5-1 with TRBJ1-1; no firm D call. The ends were cut back, 3 bases at V and 5 bases at J, with 11 bases in the middle. Germline V gene data show CDR1 as SGHRS and CDR2 as YFSETQ. This CDR3 is built from 13 residues. CDR3 in DNA: TGCGCCAGCAGCTACCTCGGTGGGACTGAAGCTTTCTTT. It specifies CASSYLGGTEAFF.

V and J are TRBV29-1 and TRBJ1-4, with a tentative D call TRBD1 (6 bases). The V end was cut by 4 bases, the J end by 4 bases, with 7 bases between. Looked up from germline, CDR1 is SQVTM and CDR2 is ANQGSEA. This CDR3 region has 12 residues. The CDR3 sequence: CSVGGRNEKLFF. The CDR3 DNA reads TGCAGCGTTGGGGGGCGTAATGAAAAACTGTTTTTT.

The rearrangement uses TRBV11-3 and TRBJ1-3, with a tentative D call TRBD1 (6 bases). V was trimmed by 5 bases and J by 0 bases, leaving 14 bases between them. Per the germline V gene, CDR1 is SGHNT and CDR2 is YENEEA. CDR3 length equals 16 residues. In DNA form, the CDR3 reads TGTGCCAGCAGCCCCCGAGGGGGGAGCTCTGGAAACACCATATATTTT. Encoded protein: CASSPRGGSSGNTIYF.

This clone was seen just once. The V and J genes are TRBV27 and TRBJ2-4, with a tentative D call TRBD2 (5 bases). The V gene lost 2 bases and the J gene lost 5 bases, with 7 bases spanning the gap. Germline CDR1 and CDR2: MNHEY and SMNVEV (reference sequence). The CDR3 has 13 amino acids. The CDR3 region is CASSLGGQNIQYF. The CDR3 region has the DNA TGTGCCAGCAGTTTAGGAGGTCAAAACATTCAGTACTTC.

This clone was seen just once. This chain uses TRBV19 with TRBJ2-2, with a tentative D call TRBD1 (6 bases). CDR1 and CDR2 (germline): LNHDA, SQIVND (reference sequence). V was trimmed by 9 bases and J by 4 bases, leaving 15 bases between them. The CDR3 has 14 residues. The CDR3 DNA sequence: TGTGCCAGCTCCAGGGGTCTTCCCACCGGGGAGCTGTTTTTT. It yields the protein CASSRGLPTGELFF.

The V call is TRBV5-6, the J call TRBJ2-3; TRBD2 is a possible D gene (7 bases). The germline V gene encodes CDR1 SGHDT and CDR2 YYEEEE. V lost 2 bases to trimming and J lost 0 bases, with 16 bases between them. This CDR3 comprises 17 residues. The CDR3: CASSLYGGATSTDTQYF. CDR3 bases: TGTGCCAGCAGCTTATATGGGGGGGCGACTAGCACAGATACGCAGTATTTT.

This chain uses TRBV4-2 with TRBJ2-3, with 9 positions matching TRBD2. Germline V gene lookup returns CDR1 LGHNA and CDR2 YNFKEQ. After removal of 0 bases from V and 3 bases from J, the junction contained 19 bases not matched to a gene. This CDR3 is 21 amino acids long. CDR3 region: CASSQDLKVRLRGGLTDTQYF. The CDR3 bases are TGTGCCAGCAGCCAAGATCTCAAAGTCAGGTTGCGGGGGGGGTTAACAGATACGCAGTATTTT.

The chain is built from TRBV30 and TRBJ2-7; 11 positions match TRBD1. In germline, CDR1 is GTSNPN, CDR2 SVGIG (reference sequence). V shed 2 bases, J shed 6 bases, and the junction held 6 bases outside the gene matches. The CDR3 has 14 residues. The CDR3 region is CAWSPGQGASEQYV. The CDR3, as DNA: TGTGCCTGGAGTCCCGGACAGGGGGCTAGCGAGCAGTACGTC.